This TCR beta chain was captured in a study of cytomegalovirus exposure and HLA in healthy donors. For the study at large: The 120 validation repertoires used the same platform as the approximately 670 first-cohort repertoires (as reported by a later analysis).

Note on this clone: The antigen remains undetermined.

The CDR3 runs 15 residues. V lost 6 bases, J lost 6 bases, and 7 bases stayed unmatched. Germline V gene sequence: CDR1 LNHDA, CDR2 SQIVND (reference sequence). The protocol was immunoSEQ multiplex PCR, while the TCRdb copy is restricted to in-frame clones and leaves out a portion. The table shows roughly 90,000 clones, with less than 85% occurring only once. Findings and limits, study-wide: Reportedly, cytomegalovirus status was diagnosed with high sensitivity and specificity. Among TCR sequences, most were rare, though some public TCRs appeared in many donors. Some TCR beta chains (roughly 160 of them) were listed as cytomegalovirus-associated.

The specimen sequenced was PBMCs. This TCR came from a young man in good health and CMV-seropositive. The chain links TRBV19 to TRBJ2-3, with TRBD2 matching 12 bases. The CDR3 DNA reads as TGTGCCAGTAGACCTAGCGGGAGGGCCGGGGATACGCAGTATTTT. This translates into CASRPSGRAGDTQYF.